The subject of this entry is one T cell receptor beta chain. As yet, its antigen is unknown. TCRdb's table, derived via immunoSEQ multiplex PCR, lists solely in-frame clones and lacks some. The sample includes 2 million to 2.5 million clones, around 90% seen only once; the top ten take approximately 0.4%. CDR1 is MGHRA, CDR2 YSYEKL, per germline. The CDR3 spans 16 residues. Trimming cost V 4 bases and J 2 bases; bases outside gene matches: 6. This sample was included in a study of shared clonotypes between healthy human individuals. Study-level findings and limits: Generally, naive subsets came out with larger estimated richness than memory subsets. Few donors restricted represented genetic and exposure-history diversity.

This chain connects TRBV4-1 to TRBJ2-1, with TRBD2 identical over 9 bases. The sequencing input was naive CD4+ T cells from PBMCs. Stated subset: CD45RA+ positively selected. The TCR comes from a man between 18 and 35 years old in good health. Some clones in this sample may be carry-over from other donors' samples. DNA for the CDR3: TGCGCCAGCAGCCCCGGTAGCGGGAGCACCTACAATGAGCAGTTCTTC. This codes for CASSPGSGSTYNEQFF.